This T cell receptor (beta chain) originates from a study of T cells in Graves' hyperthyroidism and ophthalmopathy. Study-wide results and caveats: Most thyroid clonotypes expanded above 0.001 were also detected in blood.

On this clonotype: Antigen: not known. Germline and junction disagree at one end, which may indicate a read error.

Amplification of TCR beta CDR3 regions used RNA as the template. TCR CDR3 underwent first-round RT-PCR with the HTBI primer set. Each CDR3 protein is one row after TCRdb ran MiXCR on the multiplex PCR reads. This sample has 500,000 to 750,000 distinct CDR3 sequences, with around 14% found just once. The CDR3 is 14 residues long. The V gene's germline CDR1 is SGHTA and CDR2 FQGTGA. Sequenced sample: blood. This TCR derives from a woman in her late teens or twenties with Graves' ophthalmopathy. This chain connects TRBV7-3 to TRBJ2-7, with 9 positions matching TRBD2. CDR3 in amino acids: CASSQVAGVTEQYF. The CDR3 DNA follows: TGCGCCAGCAGCCAAGTAGCGGGAGTAACCGAGCAGTACTTC.